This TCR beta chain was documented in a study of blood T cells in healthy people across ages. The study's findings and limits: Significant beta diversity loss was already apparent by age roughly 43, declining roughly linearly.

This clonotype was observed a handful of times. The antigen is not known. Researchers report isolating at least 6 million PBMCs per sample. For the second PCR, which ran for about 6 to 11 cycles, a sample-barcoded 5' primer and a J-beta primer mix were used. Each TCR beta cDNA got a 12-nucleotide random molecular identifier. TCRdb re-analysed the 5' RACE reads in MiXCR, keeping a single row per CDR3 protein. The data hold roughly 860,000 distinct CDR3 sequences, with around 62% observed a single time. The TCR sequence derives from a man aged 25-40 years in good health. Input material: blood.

The CDR3 loop is CSARGGGVGYEQYF. The DNA of the CDR3 is TGCAGTGCTAGGGGGGGGGGAGTCGGCTACGAGCAGTACTTC. The chain joins TRBV20-1 to TRBJ2-4, with 7 bases fitting TRBD2. Near its end, the DNA agrees better with TRBJ2-7, so the J call may be wrong. The CDR3 has 14 residues. Germline assignment: CDR1 DFQATT and CDR2 SNEGSKA (reference sequence).